These 12 T cell receptor beta chains were all obtained from the same sample, sequenced in a study of identical twins. Each CDR3 protein is one row after TCRdb ran MiXCR on the 5' RACE reads. The table records 400,000 to 600,000 distinct CDR3 sequences, around 22% of them present only once. These data also formed part of another study, on yellow fever vaccine responses in identical twins.

Specimen: CD4+ T cells sorted from blood. The receptors originated from a woman younger than 30 in good health.

V and J are TRBV11-2 and TRBJ2-3; TRBD1 is a possible D gene (5 bases). CDR3 length: 15 amino acids. V gave up 2 bases and J gave up 4 bases, with 13 bases separating them. From germline, CDR1 is SGHAT and CDR2 FQNNGV. The CDR3 here is CASSLQGIRADTQYF. The CDR3 DNA is TGTGCCAGCAGCTTACAGGGTATTCGGGCAGATACGCAGTATTTT.

This clonotype has more than one count but fewer than ten. The chain is built from TRBV12-3 or TRBV12-4 and TRBJ1-1; D remains unclear. The CDR3 covers 13 residues. Trimming stripped 3 bases from V and 1 base from J, with 6 bases between. This chain's CDR3 is CASSLKANTEAFF. The CDR3 DNA is TGTGCCAGCAGTTTGAAGGCGAACACTGAAGCTTTCTTT.

The chain employs TRBV4-1 and TRBJ1-5; 7 nucleotides line up with TRBD1. CDR1 and CDR2 (germline): MGHRA, YSYEKL. This CDR3 spans 17 amino acids. With 1 base clipped from V and 7 bases from J, the junction kept 13 bases outside the gene matches. CDR3 in amino acids: CASSQAPGQQRGQPQHF. CDR3 DNA sequence: TGCGCCAGCAGCCAAGCACCGGGACAGCAAAGGGGGCAGCCCCAGCATTTT.

Only a few counts were recorded for this clonotype. V gene TRBV2 combines with J gene TRBJ1-2; D is possibly TRBD1 (5 bases). This CDR3 has 13 amino acids. Germline values: CDR1 SNHLY, CDR2 FYNNEI. V lost 8 bases to trimming and J lost 2 bases, with 12 bases between them. CDR3 in amino acids: CASDSSPNYGYTF. The CDR3 DNA follows: TGTGCCAGCGACAGTTCGCCGAACTATGGCTACACCTTC.

The J gene is TRBJ2-3, the V gene TRBV20-1; weak D call: TRBD1 (5 bases). Germline loops: CDR1 DFQATT, CDR2 SNEGSKA (reference sequence). This CDR3 has 14 amino acids. The V gene lost 6 bases and the J gene lost 1 base, with 14 bases spanning the gap. The CDR3 DNA is TGCAGTGCACCCATCTGGGGCGGCACAGATACGCAGTATTTT. This sequence encodes CSAPIWGGTDTQYF.

The chain links TRBV9 to TRBJ2-1; TRBD1 matches 10 bases. This CDR3 region has 16 residues. J was trimmed by 4 bases and V by 2 bases; bases with no gene match: 6. CDR1 and CDR2 from the germline V gene are SGDLS and YYNGEE. CDR3 sequence reads: CASSVTSGQGYNEQFF. CDR3 coding DNA: TGTGCCAGCAGCGTGACATCGGGACAGGGGTACAATGAGCAGTTCTTC. The variable domain in full, completed from reference TRBV9 and TRBJ2-1, reads DSGVTQTPKHLITATGQRVTLRCSPRSGDLSVYWYQQSLDQGLQFLIQYYNGEERAKGNILERFSAQQFPDLHSELNLSSLELGDSALYFCASSVTSGQGYNEQFFGPGTRLTVL.

This clonotype was found a few times. This sequence joins TRBV24-1 and TRBJ2-5, with 8 bases fitting TRBD1. CDR3 length equals 16 residues. Per the germline V gene, CDR1 is KGHDR and CDR2 is SFDVKD. V was clipped by 2 bases and J by 5 bases; unmatched bases: 9. The CDR3 DNA sequence: TGTGCCACCAGTGATTCGAGGACAGGGTATATTGAGACCCAGTACTTC. Its translation: CATSDSRTGYIETQYF.

This clonotype was found a few times. This chain joins TRBV5-1 and TRBJ2-3; 8 positions match TRBD1. Germline CDR1 is SGHRS and CDR2 is YFSETQ. V dropped 4 bases and J dropped 5; count of bases not matched to a gene: 6. This CDR3 contains 14 residues. The CDR3 coding sequence is TGCGCCAGCAGCCCGGACAGGGTTGTAGATACGCAGTATTTT. It codes for CASSPDRVVDTQYF.

This clonotype was observed a handful of times. The chain is built from TRBV6-5 and TRBJ2-2; 7 positions match TRBD1. The germline CDR1 and CDR2 sequences are MNHEY and SVGAGI. The V gene end was trimmed by 2 bases and the J gene end by 8 bases; junction bases not matched to a gene: 2. The CDR3 length is 13 residues. DNA of the CDR3: TGTGCCAGCAGTTACGACAGGGTTGGGGAGCTGTTTTTT. Translation gives CASSYDRVGELFF.

The rearrangement links TRBV6-1 to TRBJ2-5; TRBD2 agrees at 12 bases. This CDR3 has 16 amino acids. Germline V lookup: CDR1 MNHNS, CDR2 SASEGT. Germline trimming cut 5 bases from V and 5 bases from J; bases unmatched to any gene: 9. The CDR3 sequence is CASSPLASGGDETQYF. The CDR3 nucleotides read TGTGCCAGCAGTCCCTTGGCTAGCGGGGGGGACGAGACCCAGTACTTC.

The CDR3 bases are TGTGCCACCAGCAGAGATTTGGGGGTGGGGGGCCCGGACACGGATACGCAGTATTTT. Protein product: CATSRDLGVGGPDTDTQYF. The chain links TRBV15 to TRBJ2-3; D tentatively reads TRBD1 or TRBD2 (6 bases each). CDR1 is LNHNV and CDR2 is YYDKDF in the germline V gene (reference sequence). Between the trimmed V and J ends, which lost 0 bases and 6 bases, there was a span of 25 bases. The CDR3 loop spans 19 amino acids.

In its sample, this clonotype was seen a few times. The chain has TRBV24-1 and TRBJ2-6; TRBD1 aligns across 8 bases. There are 17 residues in the CDR3. Germline V CDR1 and CDR2: KGHDR, SFDVKD. V lost 2 bases to trimming and J lost 2 bases; unmatched junction nucleotides: 4. The CDR3 nucleotides are TGTGCCACCAGTGATTCCCCGGACAGGGCTGGGGCCAACGTCCTGACTTTC. Amino acid sequence: CATSDSPDRAGANVLTF.